In this sample, the clone carrying this TCR beta chain turned up a few times. Its antigen is undetermined. The authors built TCR beta libraries using iRepertoire HTBI primers and Arm-PCR of CDR3 regions. Via MiXCR, TCRdb re-called the multiplex PCR reads, giving one row per CDR3 protein. The repertoire has about 400,000 distinct CDR3 sequences, roughly 17% of them found once; the top ten carry 20%. This CDR3 spans 13 amino acids. Germline V lookup: CDR1 SEHNR, CDR2 FQNEAQ (reference sequence). Trimming removed 5 bases from V and 6 bases from J, with 10 bases in between. Stated time point: newly diagnosed GD, antithyroid drugs for less than 3 months. TCR sequences were obtained from RNA taken from PBMCs. The data are from a study of regulatory T cells in long-lasting Graves disease. Whole-study findings and limits: There was favoring of TRBV28, TRBJ1-2 and TRBJ2-5 in persistent disease.

The same sample was also studied in work on T cells in Graves' hyperthyroidism and ophthalmopathy. That publication notes: Blood also showed most of the thyroid clonotypes that were expanded above 0.001. Ophthalmopathy onset followed model prediction by a median roughly 6 months.

Here the sequenced sample was peripheral blood mononuclear cells (PBMCs), taken at new diagnosis, from a patient treated with antithyroid drugs. The chain carries TRBV7-9 and TRBJ1-4, with D uncertain. The receptor's source is a woman between 18 and 30 years old with Graves disease. Written as DNA, the CDR3 is TGTGCCAGCAGCAGGGCGGTCGATGAAAAACTGTTTTTT. The encoded protein is CASSRAVDEKLFF.